The clone carrying this T cell receptor beta chain was counted only a few times. TCRdb passed the RT-PCR reads through MiXCR, listing each CDR3 protein once. The data show about 680,000 distinct CDR3 sequences, approximately 15% seen once. Germline values: CDR1 MNHEY, CDR2 SMNVEV (reference sequence). The CDR3 runs 16 residues. Deletions cut 4 bases from V and 0 bases from J, with 10 bases between. The sequenced material came from memory CD4+ T cells from blood. The receptor was isolated from a female donor in good health, serving as a healthy control. The V and J genes are TRBV27 and TRBJ2-6; weak D call: TRBD2 (6 bases). Here the CDR3 reads CASSSFGSSGANVLTF. The DNA of the CDR3 is TGTGCCAGCAGTTCGTTCGGGAGCTCTGGGGCCAACGTCCTGACTTTC.